The 14 T cell receptor beta chains listed next were all sequenced from one sample in a study of identifying expanded T cells in peripheral blood. The table came from immunoSEQ multiplex PCR; TCRdb's copy has only in-frame clones and leaves some out. The data show more than 50,000 clones, with about four fifths seen just once and over 15% held by the top ten. The sample taken for sequencing was blood. Every receptor here comes from a person aged 18 to 75 in good health.

This clone appeared a few times. The chain has TRBV7-8 and TRBJ2-6, with D possibly called TRBD1 or TRBD2 (5 bases each). CDR1 and CDR2 from the germline V gene are SGHVS and FQNEAQ. Trimming took 1 base from V and 3 from J, leaving 16 bases between them. The CDR3 sequence is 18 residues long. DNA of the CDR3: TGTGCCAGCAGCTTAGGGCCAGGTCTTGGGGGTGGGGCCAACGTCCTGACTTTC. It translates to CASSLGPGLGGGANVLTF. Full variable domain (missing parts from reference TRBV7-8 and TRBJ2-6): GAGVSQSPRYKVAKRGQDVALRCDPISGHVSLFWYQQALGQGPEFLTYFQNEAQLDKSGLPSDRFFAERPEGSVSTLKIQRTQQEDSAVYLCASSLGPGLGGGANVLTFGAGSRLTVL.

The chain employs TRBV19 and TRBJ1-1, with TRBD1 matching 8 bases. CDR1 is LNHDA and CDR2 is SQIVND in the germline V gene (reference sequence). With V trimmed by 1 base and J by 4 bases, 2 bases remained unmatched. This CDR3 has 14 amino acids. CDR3: CASSIAGGITEAFF. The DNA for the CDR3 is TGTGCCAGTAGTATAGCAGGGGGCATCACTGAAGCTTTCTTT.

This CDR3 reads CASSLTGFPLDTQYF. The DNA of the CDR3 is TGTGCCAGCAGTTTGACAGGGTTCCCCCTAGATACGCAGTATTTT. The chain is built from TRBV6-5 and TRBJ2-3; 7 bases align to TRBD1. The CDR3 loop spans 15 amino acids. Germline CDR1 MNHEY, CDR2 SVGAGI. V shed 4 bases, J shed 5 bases, and the junction held 9 bases outside the gene matches.

The chain couples TRBV18 to TRBJ2-5; D call uncertain. The CDR3 is 12 amino acids. The germline CDR1 and CDR2 sequences are KGHSH and LQKENI. Trimming cost V 2 bases and J 5 bases, with 6 bases left between them. Written as DNA, the CDR3 is TGTGCCAGCTCACCAAACGAGGAGACCCAGTACTTC. Translating gives CASSPNEETQYF.

The chain couples TRBV4-2 to TRBJ2-1, with 14 nucleotides matching TRBD2. J was trimmed by 14 bases and V by 1 base; bases with no gene match: 10. Germline V gene data show CDR1 as LGHNA and CDR2 as YNFKEQ. The length of the CDR3 is 16 residues. CDR3 sequence: CASSQGTSGGHREEFF. CDR3 DNA sequence: TGTGCCAGCAGCCAAGGGACTAGCGGGGGGCATAGAGAGGAGTTCTTC.

The chain combines TRBV19 with TRBJ1-1; 8 bases align to TRBD1. This CDR3 contains 11 residues. Per the germline V gene, CDR1 is LNHDA and CDR2 is SQIVND (reference sequence). The trim removed 8 bases at V and 7 bases at J, leaving 3 bases unmatched. CDR3 protein: CASGQGLEAFF. In DNA form, the CDR3 reads TGTGCCAGTGGACAGGGCCTTGAAGCTTTCTTT.

The genes are TRBV28 and TRBJ2-4, with no clear D. CDR1 and CDR2 from the germline V gene are MDHEN and SYDVKM. The CDR3 contains 11 residues. V dropped 10 bases and J dropped 5 bases, with 9 bases sitting between them. CDR3 DNA sequence: TGTGCCACCCACAGAGAAAACATTCAGTACTTC. It encodes CATHRENIQYF.

CDR3: CASRGQISEKLFF. Written as DNA, the CDR3 is TGTGCCAGCAGGGGACAGATAAGTGAAAAACTGTTTTTT. The rearrangement uses TRBV25-1 and TRBJ1-4; 7 positions match TRBD1. Germline CDR1 is MGHDK and CDR2 is SYGVNS. The V gene end was trimmed by 6 bases and the J gene end by 7 bases; junction bases not matched to a gene: 5. The CDR3 sequence is 13 residues long.

The chain joins TRBV6-1 to TRBJ2-2, with 7 bases identical to TRBD1. This CDR3 comprises 15 residues. V was pared by 6 bases and J by 3 bases, with 7 bases of the junction left unmatched. The V gene's germline CDR1 is MNHNS and CDR2 SASEGT. CDR3 coding DNA: TGTGCCAGCAGCCCCGACAGGGTCTACACCGGGGAGCTGTTTTTT. The encoded protein is CASSPDRVYTGELFF.

This clone was observed once. The CDR3 DNA sequence: TGTGCCAGCAGCTTGGACAGGGGTGAGCAAATAAATTCACCCCTCCACTTT. This translates into CASSLDRGEQINSPLHF. The rearrangement links TRBV5-4 to TRBJ1-6, with 7 bases matching TRBD1. The CDR3 runs 17 residues. Germline V gene lookup returns CDR1 SGHNT and CDR2 YYREEE (reference sequence). The junction had 10 bases not matched to a gene; V was cut back by 0 bases and J by 7 bases.

CDR3 protein: CASSVNPRPVDTQYF. DNA for the CDR3: TGTGCCAGCAGTGTAAACCCCCGTCCGGTAGATACGCAGTATTTT. This sequence joins TRBV27 and TRBJ2-3, with no clear D. V was clipped by 5 bases and J by 5 bases, with 17 bases between them. Per the germline V gene, CDR1 is MNHEY and CDR2 is SMNVEV (reference sequence). The CDR3 length is 15 residues.

This clone turned up a few times. The V gene is TRBV18, the J gene TRBJ2-4; 10 bases match TRBD2. Germline V lookup: CDR1 KGHSH, CDR2 LQKENI. The CDR3 loop spans 15 amino acids. V gave up 2 bases and J gave up 8 bases; unmatched junction bases: 6. CDR3 DNA sequence: TGTGCCAGCTCACCAACTAGCGGGATGCTCGACATTCAGTACTTC. Its protein product is CASSPTSGMLDIQYF.

The gene calls are TRBV18 and TRBJ1-5, with 9 bases matching TRBD1. There are 13 residues in the CDR3. Germline assignment: CDR1 KGHSH and CDR2 LQKENI. The J segment lost 6 bases and the V segment lost 5 bases, leaving 2 bases of the junction unmatched. The CDR3: CASSRDRAQPQHF. In DNA form, the CDR3 reads TGTGCCAGCTCAAGGGACAGGGCTCAGCCCCAGCATTTT.

This chain uses TRBV19 with TRBJ1-1; 8 bases agree with TRBD1. Trimming cost V 4 bases and J 1 base; bases outside gene matches: 5. Germline values: CDR1 LNHDA, CDR2 SQIVND (reference sequence). CDR3 length equals 15 residues. Written as DNA, the CDR3 is TGTGCCAGTAGTAACCAGGGGGCTGGGAACACTGAAGCTTTCTTT. It encodes CASSNQGAGNTEAFF.